The clone carrying this TCR beta chain was recorded at least ten times. Its cognate antigen is unknown. For TCRbeta, the library was prepared with unique molecular identifiers. TCRdb re-called the PCR reads with MiXCR, one entry per CDR3 protein. The sample contains over 85,000 distinct CDR3 sequences, 6% of which appear only once. These data belong to a study of T-cell reconstitution after alpha-beta-depleted transplantation in children. General study points: Several hundred expanded graft clones reportedly supplied alpha-beta T cells about two months after transplant. For some patients, TCRbeta diversity was high at day 60 because of recipient T cells and thymic progenitors that survived. Newly generated T cells supplied most T-cell counts and diversity one year post-transplant.

In germline, CDR1 is PRHDT, CDR2 FYEKMQ (reference sequence). The CDR3 loop spans 21 amino acids. V was pared by 5 bases and J by 2 bases, with 31 bases between. The V call is TRBV13, the J call TRBJ2-4, with a weak D call TRBD2 (5 bases). The source material was PBMCs, mostly from graft donor cells, sampled 60 days after TCRalphabeta/CD19-depleted stem cell transplant. The sequence was collected from a female patient between 2 and 15 years old who had a stem cell transplant for Fanconi anemia, so the T cells may come from the graft donor. This CDR3 reads CASSLQAHPQPRALTKNIQYF. CDR3 DNA sequence: TGTGCCAGCAGCCTTCAAGCCCACCCACAGCCGAGGGCCTTAACCAAAAACATTCAGTACTTC.